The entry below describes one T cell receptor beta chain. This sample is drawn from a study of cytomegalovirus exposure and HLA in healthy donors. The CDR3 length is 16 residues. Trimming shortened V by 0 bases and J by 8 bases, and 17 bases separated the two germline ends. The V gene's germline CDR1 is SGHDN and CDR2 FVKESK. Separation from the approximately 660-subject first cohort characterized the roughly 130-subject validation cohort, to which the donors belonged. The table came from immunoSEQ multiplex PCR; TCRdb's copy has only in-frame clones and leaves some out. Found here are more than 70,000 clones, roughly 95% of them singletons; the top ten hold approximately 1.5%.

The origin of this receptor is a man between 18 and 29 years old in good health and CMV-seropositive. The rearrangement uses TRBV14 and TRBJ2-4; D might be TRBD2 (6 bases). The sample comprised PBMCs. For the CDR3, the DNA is TGTGCCAGCAGCCAAGAGTTGACGGGAGACGGTTACATTCAGTACTTC. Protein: CASSQELTGDGYIQYF.